This T cell receptor beta chain comes out of a study of CD8 T cells in ankylosing spondylitis. In the case of this clonotype: Antigen: not known.

From germline, CDR1 is SGHRS and CDR2 YFSETQ. V was cut by 3 bases and J by 8 bases, with 11 bases left in between. This CDR3 is built from 13 residues. A single record per CDR3 protein comes from TCRdb applying MiXCR to the 5' RACE reads. Counted here are around 770,000 distinct CDR3 sequences, under 20% occurring once; the ten biggest clones make up 15% to 20%. Regarding the study as a whole: Disease-linked clones bore a CD8+ phenotype and were relatively rare in peripheral blood. Disease-linked clones reportedly showed significant enrichment in matched ankylosing spondylitis synovial fluid. Within ankylosing spondylitis blood, a TCR beta motif made up of eight or nine highly homologous variants appeared to be characteristic.

The genes are TRBV5-1 and TRBJ1-4; tentatively, D is TRBD1 (6 bases). Material: blood, either unsorted or a sorted T cell fraction (not recorded which). The source is a male donor with ankylosing spondylitis. The CDR3 DNA is TGCGCCAGCAGCTCGGAGCAGGGGGAAAAACTGTTTTTT. Protein product: CASSSEQGEKLFF.